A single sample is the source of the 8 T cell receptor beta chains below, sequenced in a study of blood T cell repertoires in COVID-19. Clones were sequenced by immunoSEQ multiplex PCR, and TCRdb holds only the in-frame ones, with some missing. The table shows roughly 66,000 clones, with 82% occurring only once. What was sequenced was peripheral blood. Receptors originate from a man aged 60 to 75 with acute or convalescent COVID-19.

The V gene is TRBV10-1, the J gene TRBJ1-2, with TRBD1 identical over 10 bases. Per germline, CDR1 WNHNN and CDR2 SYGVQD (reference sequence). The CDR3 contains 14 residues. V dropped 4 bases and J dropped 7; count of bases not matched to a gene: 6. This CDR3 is CASSARTGGSGYTF. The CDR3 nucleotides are TGCGCCAGCAGTGCCCGGACAGGGGGTAGTGGCTACACCTTC.

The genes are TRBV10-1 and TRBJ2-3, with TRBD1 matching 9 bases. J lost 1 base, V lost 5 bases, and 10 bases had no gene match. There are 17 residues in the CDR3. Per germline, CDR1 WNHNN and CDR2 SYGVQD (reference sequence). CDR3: CASSPGTGFGGTDTQYF. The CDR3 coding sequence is TGCGCCAGCAGTCCCGGGACAGGGTTTGGGGGCACAGATACGCAGTATTTT.

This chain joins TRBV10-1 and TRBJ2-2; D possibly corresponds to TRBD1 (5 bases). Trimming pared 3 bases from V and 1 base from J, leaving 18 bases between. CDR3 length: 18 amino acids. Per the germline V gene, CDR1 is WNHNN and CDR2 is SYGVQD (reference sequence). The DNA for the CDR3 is TGCGCCAGCAGTGAAGGGGTTCGGCGGCGCGAGAACACCGGGGAGCTGTTTTTT. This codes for CASSEGVRRRENTGELFF.

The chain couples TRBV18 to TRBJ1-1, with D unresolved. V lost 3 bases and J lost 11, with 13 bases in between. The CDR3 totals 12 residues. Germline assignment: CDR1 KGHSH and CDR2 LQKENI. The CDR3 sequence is CASSPNRDLAFF. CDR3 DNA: TGTGCCAGCTCACCGAACCGGGATTTGGCTTTCTTT.

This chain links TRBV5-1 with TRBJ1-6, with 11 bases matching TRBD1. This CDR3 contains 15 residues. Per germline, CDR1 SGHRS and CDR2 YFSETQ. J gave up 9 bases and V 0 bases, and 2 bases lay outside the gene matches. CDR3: CASSLEGTGGSPLHF. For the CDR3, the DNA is TGCGCCAGCAGCTTGGAGGGGACAGGGGGTTCACCCCTCCACTTT.

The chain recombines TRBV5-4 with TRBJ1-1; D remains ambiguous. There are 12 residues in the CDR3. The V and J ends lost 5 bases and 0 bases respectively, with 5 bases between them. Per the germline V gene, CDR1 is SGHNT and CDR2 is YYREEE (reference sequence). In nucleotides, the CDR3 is TGTGCCAGCAGTTTAGTGAACACTGAAGCTTTCTTT. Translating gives CASSLVNTEAFF.

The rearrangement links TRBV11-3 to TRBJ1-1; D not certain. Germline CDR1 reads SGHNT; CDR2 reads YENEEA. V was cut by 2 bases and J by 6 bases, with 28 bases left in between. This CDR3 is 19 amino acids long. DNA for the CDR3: TGTGCCAGCAGCTTAAACGTACCGGCAAAGGGCGGGTTGGTTCCTGAAGCTTTCTTT. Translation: CASSLNVPAKGGLVPEAFF.

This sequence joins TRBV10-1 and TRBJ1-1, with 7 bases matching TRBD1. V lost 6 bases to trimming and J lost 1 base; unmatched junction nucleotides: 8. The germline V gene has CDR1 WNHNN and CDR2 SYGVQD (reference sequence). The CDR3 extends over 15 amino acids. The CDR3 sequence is CASSSLRGTNTEAFF. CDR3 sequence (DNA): TGCGCCAGCAGCAGCCTCAGGGGGACGAACACTGAAGCTTTCTTT.